A single sample gave rise to the 19 T cell receptor beta chains below, sequenced in a study of OX40 agonist ivuxolimab in advanced cancers. Clones were sequenced by immunoSEQ multiplex PCR, and TCRdb holds only the in-frame ones, with some missing. The table records around 23,000 clones, 65% to 85% of them present only once. The source was CD4+ or CD8+ T cells sorted from blood, collected in a trial of the OX40 agonist ivuxolimab. These receptors were taken from an adult with an advanced solid tumor such as melanoma, head and neck, liver or kidney cancer.

V usage is TRBV6-6 and J usage is TRBJ1-1; perhaps TRBD1 as D (6 bases). Trimming took 4 bases from V and 8 from J, leaving 11 bases between them. The germline V gene has CDR1 MNHNY and CDR2 SVGAGI (reference sequence). The CDR3 extends over 12 amino acids. CDR3 in DNA: TGTGCCAGCAGTTGGCCCGACAGGGAAGCTTTCTTT. This codes for CASSWPDREAFF.

This clone was observed a single time. J is TRBJ1-6 and V is TRBV7-9; TRBD1 aligns across 7 bases. V lost 5 bases and J lost 15; bases outside the gene matches: 13. Germline V gene sequence: CDR1 SEHNR, CDR2 FQNEAQ (reference sequence). The CDR3 runs 14 residues. CDR3 amino acids: CASSLRDSLQDLHF. CDR3 in DNA: TGTGCCAGCAGCCTCCGGGACAGCCTACAAGACCTCCACTTT.

The V call is TRBV6-1, the J call TRBJ1-2; D unclear. This CDR3 spans 12 amino acids. Germline CDR1 is MNHNS and CDR2 is SASEGT. V lost 5 bases to trimming and J lost 7 bases, with 11 bases between them. CDR3 sequence: CASSLDLGGYTF. CDR3 sequence (DNA): TGTGCCAGCAGTCTGGACCTTGGTGGCTACACCTTC.

The chain carries TRBV14 and TRBJ1-3; no clear D. The CDR3 spans 16 residues. Germline V gene lookup returns CDR1 SGHDN and CDR2 FVKESK. V was clipped by 0 bases and J by 3 bases, with 12 bases between them. The CDR3 loop is CASSQESERVGNTIYF. The CDR3 nucleotides read TGTGCCAGCAGCCAAGAAAGTGAACGGGTTGGAAACACCATATATTTT.

The table lists this clone with many counts. The same CDR3 arises from other DNA sequences in this sample as well. This chain uses TRBV7-9 with TRBJ2-1; D remains unclear. Trimming left V 5 bases short and J 5 bases short, with 13 bases between. Germline CDR1 reads SEHNR; CDR2 reads FQNEAQ (reference sequence). There are 14 residues in the CDR3. Written as DNA, the CDR3 is TGTGCCAGCAGCCTGCACGGGCTAAACAATGAGCAGTTCTTC. The encoded protein is CASSLHGLNNEQFF.

CDR3 DNA sequence: TGTGCCAGCAGCCACGGTAGCGGGGGGACTTCCGGGACCCAGTACTTC. This codes for CASSHGSGGTSGTQYF. This chain links TRBV16 with TRBJ2-5; TRBD2 agrees at 10 bases. CDR1 KGHSY and CDR2 FQNENV come from the germline V gene. The junction had 11 bases not matched to a gene; V was cut back by 3 bases and J by 7 bases. This CDR3 spans 16 amino acids. Combining the CDR3 with reference TRBV16 and TRBJ2-5 gives the whole variable domain GEEVAQTPKHLVRGEGQKAKLYCAPIKGHSYVFWYQQVLKNEFKFLISFQNENVFDETGMPKERFSAKCLPNSPCSLEIQATKLEDSAVYFCASSHGSGGTSGTQYFGPGTRLLVL.

The chain recombines TRBV7-2 with TRBJ2-7; TRBD1 agrees at 9 bases. The CDR3 runs 13 residues. V shed 5 bases, J shed 9 bases, and the junction held 8 bases outside the gene matches. Germline V gene lookup returns CDR1 SGHTA and CDR2 FQGNSA. The chain's CDR3 is CASSLGQGIWQYF. The DNA for the CDR3 is TGTGCCAGCAGCCTGGGACAGGGTATTTGGCAGTACTTC.

This chain uses TRBV4-3 with TRBJ2-7, with TRBD2 as a possible D gene (7 bases). CDR3 length equals 15 residues. Trimming took off 0 bases at V and 3 bases at J, with 12 bases between the two ends. Germline CDR1 reads LGHNA; CDR2 reads YSLEER. CDR3 coding DNA: TGCGCCAGCAGCCAAGACCCAGCGGGACACTACGAGCAGTACTTC. Translated, it gives CASSQDPAGHYEQYF.

The chain uses TRBV11-2 and TRBJ1-1; the match to TRBD1 covers 9 bases. Germline CDR1 reads SGHAT; CDR2 reads FQNNGV. V lost 5 bases, J lost 1 base, and 11 bases stayed unmatched. There are 17 residues in the CDR3. This CDR3 reads CASSRAIRQGGNTEAFF. The CDR3 nucleotides are TGTGCCAGCAGCAGAGCCATACGACAGGGGGGGAACACTGAAGCTTTCTTT.

In nucleotides, the CDR3 is TGTGCCAGCTCACCTACGGTTATACATGAGCAGTTCTTC. Amino acids: CASSPTVIHEQFF. This sequence joins TRBV18 and TRBJ2-1; no reliable D call. V gave up 3 bases and J gave up 8 bases, with 11 bases separating them. The CDR3 sequence is 13 residues long. Per germline, CDR1 KGHSH and CDR2 LQKENI.

This clone turned up a few times. This chain joins TRBV6-4 and TRBJ2-1; 7 nucleotides match TRBD2. V dropped 3 bases and J dropped 5; count of bases not matched to a gene: 1. CDR1 MRHNA and CDR2 SNTAGT come from the germline V gene. This CDR3 contains 13 residues. CDR3 nucleotide sequence: TGTGCCAGCAGTGAGCGGGAGAACAATGAGCAGTTCTTC. It specifies CASSERENNEQFF.

The rearrangement uses TRBV7-3 and TRBJ1-1; maybe TRBD1 (5 bases). Looked up from germline, CDR1 is SGHTA and CDR2 is FQGTGA. The CDR3 runs 15 residues. V lost 0 bases to trimming and J lost 5 bases, with 13 bases between them. The DNA of the CDR3 is TGTGCCAGCAGCTTAACGGGCAGGGTTGGAACTGAAGCTTTCTTT. Protein product: CASSLTGRVGTEAFF.

The chain joins TRBV6-1 to TRBJ2-1; D is undetermined. Germline lookup yields CDR1 MNHNS and CDR2 SASEGT. Trimming removed 2 bases from V and 4 bases from J, with 12 bases in between. CDR3 length equals 15 residues. CDR3 region: CASSESWGVYNEQFF. CDR3 nucleotide sequence: TGTGCCAGCAGTGAATCGTGGGGTGTGTACAATGAGCAGTTCTTC.

CDR3 in amino acids: CASSPRRDGETQYF. CDR3 sequence (DNA): TGCGCCAGCAGCCCCCGGCGGGATGGGGAGACCCAGTACTTC. This chain links TRBV5-1 with TRBJ2-5; D perhaps matches TRBD2 (6 bases). Germline V gene data show CDR1 as SGHRS and CDR2 as YFSETQ. Trimming shortened V by 4 bases and J by 5 bases, and 15 bases separated the two germline ends. This CDR3 spans 14 amino acids.

V and J are TRBV11-3 and TRBJ2-7; perhaps TRBD1 as D (5 bases). CDR3 size: 15 residues. The germline V gene has CDR1 SGHNT and CDR2 YENEEA. V lost 5 bases, J lost 1 base, and 15 bases lay in between. This chain's CDR3 is CASSLQADLSYEQYF. The CDR3 coding sequence is TGTGCCAGCAGCCTACAGGCAGATCTTTCCTACGAGCAGTACTTC.

The DNA for the CDR3 is TGCAGCGTTGAAGATAGGCAGAATGAGCAGTTCTTC. As protein: CSVEDRQNEQFF. The V gene is TRBV29-1, the J gene TRBJ2-1; D is uncertain. Per the germline V gene, CDR1 is SQVTM and CDR2 is ANQGSEA. The CDR3 is 12 amino acids. V shed 0 bases and J shed 7 bases, with 7 bases lying between them.

This sequence joins TRBV9 and TRBJ2-7; 9 bases map to TRBD1. Germline V CDR1 and CDR2: SGDLS, YYNGEE. The CDR3 has 17 amino acids. The junction had 11 bases not matched to a gene; V was cut back by 1 base and J by 3 bases. The CDR3 loop is CASSVTDRGPPYYEQYF. The CDR3 DNA reads as TGTGCCAGCAGCGTAACGGACAGGGGTCCCCCTTACTACGAGCAGTACTTC.

The chain links TRBV11-2 to TRBJ1-6; D is undetermined. Trimming removed 6 bases at V and 1 base at J, with 7 bases between. Germline lookup yields CDR1 SGHAT and CDR2 FQNNGV. This CDR3 has 14 amino acids. The CDR3 DNA is TGTGCCAGCAGGGGTGAATCCTATAATTCACCCCTCCACTTT. Protein product: CASRGESYNSPLHF.

The chain couples TRBV6-6 to TRBJ2-7, with TRBD2 matching over 9 bases. This CDR3 comprises 16 residues. CDR1 is MNHNY, CDR2 SVGAGI, per germline (reference sequence). V lost 5 bases and J lost 5; bases outside the gene matches: 13. The CDR3 loop reads CASSVGLAGLDHEQYF. The CDR3, as DNA: TGTGCCAGCAGTGTGGGACTAGCCGGACTTGACCACGAGCAGTACTTC.